Included here is one T cell receptor (beta chain) sequence, with context. What it binds is not known. Documented time point: week 11, during vaccination. Every vaccination contained 300 ug of the mutant IDH1 20-mer peptide and was paired with topical imiquimod. The data belong to a study of a mutant IDH1 vaccine in newly diagnosed glioma. Study-level information: Patients received eight vaccinations in weeks 1, 3, 5, 7, 11, 15, 19, 23. Findings of the study overall: Immune responses induced by vaccination arose in just under 95% of the patients.

The germline gives CDR1 SEHNR, CDR2 FQNEAQ (reference sequence). Trimming removed 5 bases from V and 4 bases from J, with 11 bases in between. The CDR3 has 13 residues. TCRdb's copy holds only in-frame clones and misses some; the assay was immunoSEQ multiplex PCR. Of tens of thousands of clones in the sample, roughly 89% are singletons; the top ten hold about 20%. The receptor was derived from a young man with glioma. Here the sequenced sample was PBMCs, taken from a glioma patient whose treatment included an IDH1 peptide vaccine. The V gene is TRBV7-9, the J gene TRBJ1-2, with D perhaps matching TRBD1 (5 bases). DNA for the CDR3: TGTGCCAGCAGCCGGGACGGGCTCTATGGCTACACCTTC. This encodes CASSRDGLYGYTF.